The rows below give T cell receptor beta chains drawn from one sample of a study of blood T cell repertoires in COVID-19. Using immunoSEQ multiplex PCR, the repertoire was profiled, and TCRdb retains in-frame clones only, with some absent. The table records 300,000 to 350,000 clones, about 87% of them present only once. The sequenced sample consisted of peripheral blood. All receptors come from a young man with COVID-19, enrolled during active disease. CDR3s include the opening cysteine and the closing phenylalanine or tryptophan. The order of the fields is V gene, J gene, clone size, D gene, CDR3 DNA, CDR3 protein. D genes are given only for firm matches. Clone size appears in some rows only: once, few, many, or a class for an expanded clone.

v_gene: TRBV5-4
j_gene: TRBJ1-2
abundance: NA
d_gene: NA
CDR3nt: TGTGCCAGCAGCTCCAGACAGGAGTACTATGGCTACACCTTC
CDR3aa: CASSSRQEYYGYTF

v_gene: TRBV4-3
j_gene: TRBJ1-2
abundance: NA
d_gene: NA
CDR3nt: TGCGCCAGCAGCCAAGATTGGGGCCAGGGAGGCTACACCTTC
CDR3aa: CASSQDWGQGGYTF

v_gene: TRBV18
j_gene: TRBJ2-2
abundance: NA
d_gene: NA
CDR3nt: TGTGCCAGCTCCCAGGGGGGCGGAACATCGAACACCGGGGAGCTGTTTTTT
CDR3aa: CASSQGGGTSNTGELFF

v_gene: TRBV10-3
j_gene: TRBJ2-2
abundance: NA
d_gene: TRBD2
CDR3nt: TGTGCCATCAGTGAGGCGACGGGAGGGCGGAACACCGGGGAGCTGTTTTTT
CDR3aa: CAISEATGGRNTGELFF

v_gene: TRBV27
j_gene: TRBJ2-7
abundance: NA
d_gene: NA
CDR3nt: TGTGCCAGCAGCCCGGACAGAAACTACGAGCAGTACTTC
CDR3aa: CASSPDRNYEQYF

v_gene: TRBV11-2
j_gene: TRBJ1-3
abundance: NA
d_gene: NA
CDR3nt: TGTGCCAGCAGTCTAGGGGAGGGGCCTGGAAACACCATATATTTT
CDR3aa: CASSLGEGPGNTIYF

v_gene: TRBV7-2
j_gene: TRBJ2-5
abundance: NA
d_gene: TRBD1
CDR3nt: TGTGCCAGCAGCTTAGGCTTGGTCAGGGACAGACAAGAGACCCAGTACTTC
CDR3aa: CASSLGLVRDRQETQYF

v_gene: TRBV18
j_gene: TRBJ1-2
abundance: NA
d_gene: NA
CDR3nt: TGTGCCAGCTCAGCAGGGGTTAACTATGGCTACACCTTC
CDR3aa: CASSAGVNYGYTF

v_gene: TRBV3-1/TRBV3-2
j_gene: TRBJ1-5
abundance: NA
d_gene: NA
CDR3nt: TGTGCCAGCAGCCAAGCGACCGCAGGTCAGCCCCAGCATTTT
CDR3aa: CASSQATAGQPQHF

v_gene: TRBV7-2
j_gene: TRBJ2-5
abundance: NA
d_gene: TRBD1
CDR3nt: TGTGCCAGCAGCTCACCAGGACAGGGACAAGAGACCCAGTACTTC
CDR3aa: CASSSPGQGQETQYF

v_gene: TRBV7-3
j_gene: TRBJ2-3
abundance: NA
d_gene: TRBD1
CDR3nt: TGTGCCAGCAGCCGGGACAGGGGGCACCCAGATACGCAGTATTTT
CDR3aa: CASSRDRGHPDTQYF

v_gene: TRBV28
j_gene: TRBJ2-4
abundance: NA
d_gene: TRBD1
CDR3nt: TGTGCCAGCAGTTTAAGACAGGGGGGAGCCACCAAAAACATTCAGTACTTC
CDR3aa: CASSLRQGGATKNIQYF

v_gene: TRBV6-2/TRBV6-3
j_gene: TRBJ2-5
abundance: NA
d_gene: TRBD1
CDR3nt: TGTGCCAGCAGTCCCGGACAGGGGAGAGGAGAGACCCAGTACTTC
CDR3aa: CASSPGQGRGETQYF

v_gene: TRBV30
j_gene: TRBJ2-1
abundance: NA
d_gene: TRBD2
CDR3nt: TGTGCCTGGGGTGCCCCCGGGACTAGCGGGAGGGGAGAGCAGTTCTTC
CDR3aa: CAWGAPGTSGRGEQFF

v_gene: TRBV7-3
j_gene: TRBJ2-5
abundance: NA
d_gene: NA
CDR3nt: TGTGCCAGCAGCTTAGCGGGTGGGCGGGATGAGACCCAGTACTTC
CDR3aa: CASSLAGGRDETQYF

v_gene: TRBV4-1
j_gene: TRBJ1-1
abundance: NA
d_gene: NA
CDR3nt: TGCGCCAGCAGAGGGCCAAGAGGGATGGTCACTGAAGCTTTCTTT
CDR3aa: CASRGPRGMVTEAFF

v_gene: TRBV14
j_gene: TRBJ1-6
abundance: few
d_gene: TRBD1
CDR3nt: TGTGCCAGCAGCCAGGGACAGGGGGTTAGTTCACCCCTCCACTTT
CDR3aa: CASSQGQGVSSPLHF

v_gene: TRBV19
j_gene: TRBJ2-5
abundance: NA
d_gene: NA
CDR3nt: TGTGCCAGTAGTATAGGCGGAGCACAAGAGACCCAGTACTTC
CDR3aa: CASSIGGAQETQYF

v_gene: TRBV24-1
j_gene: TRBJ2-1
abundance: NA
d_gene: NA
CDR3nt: TGTGCCACCAGTGGCAGGCAGCTATCCTACAATGAGCAGTTCTTC
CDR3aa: CATSGRQLSYNEQFF

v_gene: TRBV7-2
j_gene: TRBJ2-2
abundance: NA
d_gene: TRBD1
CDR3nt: TGTGCCAGCAGCACCCGGACAGGGGTTGGCACCGGGGAGCTGTTTTTT
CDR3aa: CASSTRTGVGTGELFF

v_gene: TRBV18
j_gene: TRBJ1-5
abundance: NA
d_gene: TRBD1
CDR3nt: TGTGCCAGCTCACCCGACAGGGGCCTTCAGCCCCAGCATTTT
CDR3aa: CASSPDRGLQPQHF

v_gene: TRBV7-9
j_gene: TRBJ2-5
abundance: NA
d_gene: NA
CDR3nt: TGTGCCAGCAGCTCCCCAGGGGGGGAGACCCAGTACTTC
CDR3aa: CASSSPGGETQYF

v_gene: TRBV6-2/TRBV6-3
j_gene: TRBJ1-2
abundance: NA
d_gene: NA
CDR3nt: TGTGCCAGCAGTTACCGGGGAGATCCCTATGGCTACACCTTC
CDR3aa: CASSYRGDPYGYTF

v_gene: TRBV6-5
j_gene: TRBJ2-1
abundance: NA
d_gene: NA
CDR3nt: TGTGCCAGCAGTTACGAGACTCTTTCCTACAATGAGCAGTTCTTC
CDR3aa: CASSYETLSYNEQFF

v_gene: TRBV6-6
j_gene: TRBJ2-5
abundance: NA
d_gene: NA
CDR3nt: TGTGCCAGCAGTTACTGGCCTAGCTTAGGGGAGACCCAGTACTTC
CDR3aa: CASSYWPSLGETQYF

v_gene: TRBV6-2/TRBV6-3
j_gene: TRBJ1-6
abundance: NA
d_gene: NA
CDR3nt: TGTGCCAGCAGTTACGTACAGGGAAATTCACCCCTCCACTTT
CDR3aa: CASSYVQGNSPLHF

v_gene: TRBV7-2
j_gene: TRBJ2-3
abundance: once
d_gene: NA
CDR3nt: TGTGCCAGCAGCTTAGCCTCCCGCCGTCGCAGCGGGACAGATACGCAGTATTTT
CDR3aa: CASSLASRRRSGTDTQYF

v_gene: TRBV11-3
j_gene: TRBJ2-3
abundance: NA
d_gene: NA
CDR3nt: TGTGCCAGCAGTCAGAGGAGGGGAAGCACAGATACGCAGTATTTT
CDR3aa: CASSQRRGSTDTQYF

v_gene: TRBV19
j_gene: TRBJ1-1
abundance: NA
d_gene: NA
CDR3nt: TGTGCCAGTAGTATCACAAAGGGGACAAACACTGAAGCTTTCTTT
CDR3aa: CASSITKGTNTEAFF

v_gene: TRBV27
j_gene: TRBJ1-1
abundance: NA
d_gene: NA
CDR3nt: TGTGCCAGCAGTCCACTCCGCGGGACTGAAGCTTTCTTT
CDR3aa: CASSPLRGTEAFF

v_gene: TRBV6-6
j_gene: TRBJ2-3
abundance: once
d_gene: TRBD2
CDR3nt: TGTGCCAGCAGTTACCGGACTAGCCTGGATACGCAGTATTTT
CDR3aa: CASSYRTSLDTQYF

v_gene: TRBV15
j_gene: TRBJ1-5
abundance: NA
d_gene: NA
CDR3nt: TGTGCCACCAGCAGGGACGACAGGAACAATCAGCCCCAGCATTTT
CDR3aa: CATSRDDRNNQPQHF

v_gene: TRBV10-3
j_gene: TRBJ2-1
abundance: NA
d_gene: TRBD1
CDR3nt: TGTGCCATCAGTGAATTGCCTGAGGGGGCAAGCGACTACAATGAGCAGTTCTTC
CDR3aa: CAISELPEGASDYNEQFF

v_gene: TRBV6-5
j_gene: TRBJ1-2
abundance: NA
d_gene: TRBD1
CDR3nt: TGTGCCAGCAGTTACTCGACAGGGTTAGGCTATGGCTACACCTTC
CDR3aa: CASSYSTGLGYGYTF

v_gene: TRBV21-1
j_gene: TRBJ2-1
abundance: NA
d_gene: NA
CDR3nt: TGTGCCAGCAGCCCCCAAAGGGACACCTACGATGAGCAGTTCTTC
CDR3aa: CASSPQRDTYDEQFF

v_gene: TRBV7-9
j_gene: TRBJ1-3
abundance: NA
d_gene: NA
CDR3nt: TGTGCCAGCAGCTTTCTCAGGGCGAACACCATATATTTT
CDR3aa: CASSFLRANTIYF

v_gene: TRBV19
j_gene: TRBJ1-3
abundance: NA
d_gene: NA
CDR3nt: TGTGCCAGTCAGCTCGTCGCAGGGTCCGGAAACACCATATATTTT
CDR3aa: CASQLVAGSGNTIYF

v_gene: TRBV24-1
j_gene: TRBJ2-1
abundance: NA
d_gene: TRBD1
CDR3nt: TGTGCCACCAGTGACCCTACCGAGGACGGGACAGGTATCCTCCACAATGAGCAGTTCTTC
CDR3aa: CATSDPTEDGTGILHNEQFF

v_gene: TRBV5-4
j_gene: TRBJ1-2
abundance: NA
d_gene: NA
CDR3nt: TGTGCCAGCAAAACAGGCTCCTATGGCTACACCTTC
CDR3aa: CASKTGSYGYTF

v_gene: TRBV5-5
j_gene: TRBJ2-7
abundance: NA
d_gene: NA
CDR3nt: TGTGCCAGCAGCTTGCACTTTGCAGGGTACGAGCAGTACTTC
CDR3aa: CASSLHFAGYEQYF

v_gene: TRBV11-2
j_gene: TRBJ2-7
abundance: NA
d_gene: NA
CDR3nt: TGTGCCAGCAGCTTAGGAGGCGGGCTCTACGAGCAGTACTTC
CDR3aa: CASSLGGGLYEQYF

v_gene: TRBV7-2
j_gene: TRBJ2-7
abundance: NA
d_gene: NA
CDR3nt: TGTGCCAGCAGGGCGCGGGACAGCATGGGAGAGCAGTACTTC
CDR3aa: CASRARDSMGEQYF

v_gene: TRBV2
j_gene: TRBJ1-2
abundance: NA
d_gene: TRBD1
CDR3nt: TGTGCCAGCTTTACGACAGGGGGCGCGTCCGGCTACACCTTC
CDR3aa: CASFTTGGASGYTF

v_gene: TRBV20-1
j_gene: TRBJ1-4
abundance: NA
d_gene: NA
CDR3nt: TGCAGTGCTGGACGGACGGGGAAGCTGTTTTTT
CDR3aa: CSAGRTGKLFF

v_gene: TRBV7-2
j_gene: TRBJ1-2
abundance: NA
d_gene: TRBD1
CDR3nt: TGTGCCAGCAGCTTAGACGTAGCAGGGGGTTATGGCTACACCTTC
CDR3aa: CASSLDVAGGYGYTF

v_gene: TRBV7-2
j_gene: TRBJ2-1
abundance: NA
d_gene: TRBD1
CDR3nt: TGTGCCAGCACTCCGGGACAGGGTCTCATCGAGCAGTTCTTC
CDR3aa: CASTPGQGLIEQFF

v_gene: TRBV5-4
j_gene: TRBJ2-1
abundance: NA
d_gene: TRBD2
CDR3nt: TGTGCCAGCAGCTCGCCTTTTAGCGGGAGCTCCTACAATGAGCAGTTCTTC
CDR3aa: CASSSPFSGSSYNEQFF

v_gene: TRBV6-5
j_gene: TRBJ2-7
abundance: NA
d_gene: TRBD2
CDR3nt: TGTGCCAGCAGTTACTGGCGGACTAGCGGGAGGGACGGGCAGTACTTC
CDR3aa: CASSYWRTSGRDGQYF

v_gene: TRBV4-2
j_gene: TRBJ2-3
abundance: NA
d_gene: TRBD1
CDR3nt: TGTGCCAGCAGCCGCGACAGGGTCGGCGCAGATACGCAGTATTTT
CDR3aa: CASSRDRVGADTQYF

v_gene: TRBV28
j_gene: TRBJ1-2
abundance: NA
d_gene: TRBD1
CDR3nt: TGTGCCAGCAGTTTACCTGGACAGGGGTATGGCTACACCTTC
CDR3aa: CASSLPGQGYGYTF

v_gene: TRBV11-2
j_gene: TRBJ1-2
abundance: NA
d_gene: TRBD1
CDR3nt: TGTGCCAGCAGCTTAGAACGGGGCAGGGGGCAGGACTATGGCTACACCTTC
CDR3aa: CASSLERGRGQDYGYTF

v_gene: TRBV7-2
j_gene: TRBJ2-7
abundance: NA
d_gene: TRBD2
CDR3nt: TGTGCCAGCAGCTTAGTAGCGGGACCCTACGAGCAGTACTTC
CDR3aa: CASSLVAGPYEQYF